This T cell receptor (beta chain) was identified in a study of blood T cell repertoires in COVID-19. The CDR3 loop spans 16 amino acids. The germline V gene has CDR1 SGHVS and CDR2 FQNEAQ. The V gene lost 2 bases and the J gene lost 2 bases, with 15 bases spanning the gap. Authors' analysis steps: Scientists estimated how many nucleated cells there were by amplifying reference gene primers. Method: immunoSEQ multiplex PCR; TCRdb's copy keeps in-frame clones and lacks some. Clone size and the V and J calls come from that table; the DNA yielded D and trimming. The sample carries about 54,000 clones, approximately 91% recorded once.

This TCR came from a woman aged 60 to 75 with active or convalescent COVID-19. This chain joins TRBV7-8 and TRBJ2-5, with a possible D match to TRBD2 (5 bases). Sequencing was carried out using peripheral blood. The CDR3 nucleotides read TGTGCCAGCAGCTTATCCAGGCTAGCCCGTCAAGAGACCCAGTACTTC. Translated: CASSLSRLARQETQYF.